Presented here are 24 T cell receptor beta chains from one specimen sequenced in a study of regulatory T cells in long-lasting Graves disease. The time point denotes: newly diagnosed GD, antithyroid drugs for less than 3 months. RNA from PBMCs was the source of the TCR library. According to the study, TCR beta libraries were built with iRepertoire HTBI primers and CDR3-region Arm-PCR. MiXCR, run by TCRdb on the multiplex PCR reads, gives a single entry per CDR3 protein. The sample has under 400,000 distinct CDR3 sequences, over 15% seen once. A further study also used this sample, focusing on T cells in Graves' hyperthyroidism and ophthalmopathy.

The input for sequencing was peripheral blood mononuclear cells (PBMCs), taken at new diagnosis, from a patient treated with antithyroid drugs. The origin of the receptors is a man aged 35-49 years with Graves disease.

This clonotype has only a few counts. This chain connects TRBV20-1 to TRBJ1-6, with D maybe TRBD1 (6 bases). The CDR3 is 15 amino acids. V lost 5 bases and J lost 10, with 21 bases in between. Germline assignment: CDR1 DFQATT and CDR2 SNEGSKA (reference sequence). Here the CDR3 reads CSAPGRDTLGSPLHF. The DNA of the CDR3 is TGCAGTGCTCCCGGTAGGGACACCCTTGGCTCACCCCTCCACTTT.

The table lists this clonotype with many counts. J is TRBJ2-7 and V is TRBV20-1; TRBD2 agrees at 8 bases. CDR1 and CDR2 (germline): DFQATT, SNEGSKA (reference sequence). The V gene end was trimmed by 3 bases and the J gene end by 4 bases; junction bases not matched to a gene: 11. This CDR3 comprises 15 residues. CDR3 region: CSARLASGPGYEQYF. CDR3 bases: TGCAGTGCTAGGTTGGCTAGCGGGCCGGGATACGAGCAGTACTTC.

CDR3 nucleotide sequence: TGTGCCAGTACAGGGCTTAGCACAGATACGCAGTATTTT. Protein sequence: CASTGLSTDTQYF. This chain connects TRBV19 to TRBJ2-3; TRBD1 might be the D (5 bases). This CDR3 is built from 13 residues. Germline loops: CDR1 LNHDA, CDR2 SQIVND (reference sequence). The V gene lost 7 bases and the J gene lost 0 bases, with 8 bases spanning the gap. Full variable domain (missing parts from reference TRBV19 and TRBJ2-3): DGGITQSPKYLFRKEGQNVTLSCEQNLNHDAMYWYRQDPGQGLRLIYYSQIVNDFQKGDIAEGYSVSREKKESFPLTVTSAQKNPTAFYLCASTGLSTDTQYFGPGTRLTVL.

The sample holds many counts of this clonotype. V usage is TRBV10-3 and J usage is TRBJ2-7, with 7 bases matching TRBD2. The CDR3 sequence is 14 residues long. V lost 4 bases, J lost 3 bases, and 6 bases stayed unmatched. CDR1 is ENHRY, CDR2 SYGVKD, per germline. The CDR3 is CAISVAREGYEQYF. The CDR3 region has the DNA TGTGCCATCAGTGTTGCCAGGGAGGGCTACGAGCAGTACTTC.

This chain joins TRBV12-3 or TRBV12-4 and TRBJ2-1, with D possibly being TRBD1 (6 bases). V was pared by 1 base and J by 10 bases, with 14 bases between. This CDR3 has 14 amino acids. The CDR3 DNA reads TGTGCCAGCAGTTTAGGTGGGGGCTCCTACGAGCAGTTCTTC. This codes for CASSLGGGSYEQFF.

As regards this clonotype: This likely reflects a read error, since a far larger clone is one base away. The chain couples TRBV28 to TRBJ2-5; possibly TRBD1 for D (7 bases). The J call may not be correct, given that the DNA end is closer to TRBJ2-1. This CDR3 has 16 amino acids. Looked up from germline, CDR1 is MDHEN and CDR2 is SYDVKM. CDR3 bases: TGTGCCAGCAGCCCAGGGGGGATCGAGACCTGCAATGAGCAGTTCTTC. It is translated as CASSPGGIETCNEQFF.

This chain joins TRBV5-1 and TRBJ2-3; 9 bases are a match to TRBD2. CDR1 and CDR2 from the germline V gene are SGHRS and YFSETQ. There are 18 residues in the CDR3. Trimming took 3 bases from V and 0 from J; bases not matched to a gene: 11. The CDR3 loop is CASSSGLAPDLSTDTQYF. The CDR3 coding sequence is TGCGCCAGCAGCTCTGGACTAGCGCCAGACTTAAGCACAGATACGCAGTATTTT.

This clonotype was seen many times. The chain is built from TRBV7-2 and TRBJ2-6; the D gene is possibly TRBD1 (5 bases). Trimming removed 3 bases from V and 1 base from J, with 16 bases in between. From germline, CDR1 is SGHTA and CDR2 FQGNSA. The CDR3 has 18 amino acids. The CDR3 reads CASSFSPAGQSGANVLTF. The CDR3 DNA sequence: TGTGCCAGCAGCTTTAGTCCGGCAGGGCAATCTGGGGCCAACGTCCTGACTTTC.

This clonotype was found a few times. A read error may be the cause here, since a much bigger clone is one base away. The V gene is TRBV18, the J gene TRBJ2-3; weak D call: TRBD2 (7 bases). Per germline, CDR1 KGHSH and CDR2 LQKENI. The CDR3 totals 14 residues. The CDR3 protein is CVSSPRGARDTQYF. Written as DNA, the CDR3 is TGTGTCAGCTCACCACGGGGGGCCAGAGATACGCAGTATTTT. The full variable domain, with the rest looked up from reference TRBV18 and TRBJ2-3, is NAGVMQNPRHLVRRRGQEARLRCSPMKGHSHVYWYRQLPEEGLKFMVYLQKENIIDESGMPKERFSAEFPKEGPSILRIQQVVRGDSAAYFCVSSPRGARDTQYFGPGTRLTVL.

About this clonotype: A read error may be the cause here, since a much bigger clone is one base away. This chain links TRBV28 with TRBJ2-3; D perhaps matches TRBD1 (6 bases). Trimming shortened V by 8 bases and J by 2 bases, and 17 bases separated the two germline ends. The CDR3 totals 15 residues. Germline V CDR1 and CDR2: MDHEN, SYDVKM. The CDR3 spells CASGTQGPSTDTQYF. The CDR3 DNA sequence: TGTGCCAGCGGTACCCAGGGGCCGTCCACAGATACGCAGTATTTT.

This clonotype was counted only a few times. The chain has TRBV9 and TRBJ2-3, with TRBD2 matching over 11 bases. The CDR3 contains 18 residues. The trim removed 4 bases at V and 2 bases at J, leaving 12 bases unmatched. Germline lookup yields CDR1 SGDLS and CDR2 YYNGEE. CDR3 loop: CASSTGVAGGPDTDTQYF. DNA for the CDR3: TGTGCCAGCAGCACAGGTGTAGCGGGGGGGCCCGACACAGATACGCAGTATTTT.

This clonotype was counted at least ten times. The V gene is TRBV10-3, the J gene TRBJ2-7; possibly TRBD1 or TRBD2 for D (5 bases each). The CDR3 contains 14 residues. Germline V CDR1 and CDR2: ENHRY, SYGVKD. Trimming shortened V by 3 bases and J by 1 base, and 10 bases separated the two germline ends. CDR3 residues: CAISDRGLSYEQYF. The CDR3 DNA sequence: TGTGCCATCAGTGATCGGGGCCTTTCCTACGAGCAGTACTTC.

This clonotype came up many times. The genes are TRBV6-5 and TRBJ1-5, with D unresolved. The length of the CDR3 is 13 residues. The V end lost 0 bases, the J end lost 7 bases, and 7 bases lay between the germline ends. Germline V lookup: CDR1 MNHEY, CDR2 SVGAGI. The CDR3 spells CASSYSTPQPQHF. The DNA for the CDR3 is TGTGCCAGCAGTTACTCGACGCCCCAGCCCCAGCATTTT.

This clonotype was found many times. The chain recombines TRBV11-2 with TRBJ2-1, with TRBD2 matching over 12 bases. The ends lost 5 bases at V and 7 bases at J; junction bases unmatched: 9. There are 16 residues in the CDR3. In germline, CDR1 is SGHAT, CDR2 FQNNGV. CDR3 nucleotide sequence: TGTGCCAGCAGCCCTGGACTAGCGGGGCTCCTTAATGAGCAGTTCTTC. As protein: CASSPGLAGLLNEQFF.

On this clonotype itself: A far larger clone is a single base away, which makes a read error likely. The rearrangement uses TRBV5-1 and TRBJ2-3; unclear D gene. There are 15 residues in the CDR3. In germline, CDR1 is SGHRS, CDR2 YFSETQ. The CDR3, as DNA: TGTGCCAGCAGTGCCTCAGTGGGGAGCACAGATACGCAGTATTTT. Encoded protein: CASSASVGSTDTQYF. The full variable domain, with the rest looked up from reference TRBV5-1 and TRBJ2-3, is KAGVTQTPRYLIKTRGQQVTLSCSPISGHRSVSWYQQTPGQGLQFLFEYFSETQRNKGNFPGRFSGRQFSNSRSEMNVSTLELGDSALYLCASSASVGSTDTQYFGPGTRLTVL.

This clonotype was seen ten or more times. This sequence joins TRBV7-2 and TRBJ2-1; 11 nucleotides match TRBD2. Trimming cost V 6 bases and J 6 bases; bases outside gene matches: 10. The CDR3 is 16 amino acids. CDR1 and CDR2 (germline): SGHTA, FQGNSA. CDR3 protein: CASSPLLAGGGNEQFF. The CDR3, as DNA: TGTGCCAGCAGTCCTTTGTTAGCGGGGGGGGGCAATGAGCAGTTCTTC. The full variable domain, completed using reference TRBV7-2 and TRBJ2-1, is GAGVSQSPSNKVTEKGKDVELRCDPISGHTALYWYRQSLGQGLEFLIYFQGNSAPDKSGLPSDRFSAERTGGSVSTLTIQRTQQEDSAVYLCASSPLLAGGGNEQFFGPGTRLTVL.

This clonotype was seen repeatedly, ten times or more. The chain carries TRBV10-3 and TRBJ2-7, with D possibly TRBD2 on 6 matching bases. The CDR3 extends over 15 amino acids. V dropped 2 bases and J dropped 1 base, with 12 bases sitting between them. Germline CDR1 and CDR2: ENHRY and SYGVKD. The CDR3 loop reads CAISEPGLISYEQYF. DNA for the CDR3: TGTGCCATCAGTGAGCCGGGACTTATATCCTACGAGCAGTACTTC.

Points on this clonotype: Given a far larger clone just one base away, this is likely a sequencing read error. The chain employs TRBV5-5 and TRBJ2-5; D not certain. The J call could be wrong; TRBJ2-1 is a better fit for the DNA end. The CDR3 extends over 13 amino acids. CDR1 is SGHKS and CDR2 is YYEKEE in the germline V gene (reference sequence). The CDR3 region is CASSLTDQETQFF. CDR3 coding DNA: TGTGCCAGCAGCTTGACAGACCAAGAGACCCAGTTCTTC.

This clonotype was found many times. The V call is TRBV20-1, the J call TRBJ1-1; TRBD1 aligns across 10 bases. The CDR3 has 15 residues. Trimming removed 4 bases from V and 3 bases from J; junction bases left unmatched: 8. The germline V gene encodes CDR1 DFQATT and CDR2 SNEGSKA (reference sequence). CDR3 amino acids: CSAILTGTGDTEAFF. Here the CDR3 DNA reads TGCAGTGCTATTTTAACCGGGACAGGGGACACTGAAGCTTTCTTT.

This clonotype was counted many times. This chain connects TRBV7-2 to TRBJ2-7; D unresolved. The germline V and J ends were trimmed by 2 bases and 0 bases, with 11 bases remaining between them. The CDR3 contains 15 residues. Germline CDR1 and CDR2: SGHTA and FQGNSA. CDR3 region: CASSLRVLSSYEQYF. In nucleotides, the CDR3 is TGTGCCAGCAGCTTAAGGGTCCTCAGCTCCTACGAGCAGTACTTC.

This clonotype has only a few counts. This rearrangement joins TRBV5-4 to TRBJ1-6; TRBD1 matches 7 bases. This CDR3 is built from 16 residues. Trimming removed 4 bases from V and 7 bases from J; junction bases left unmatched: 11. Germline loops: CDR1 SGHNT, CDR2 YYREEE (reference sequence). This chain's CDR3 is CASSAGRTGINSPLHF. The CDR3 nucleotides are TGTGCCAGCAGCGCGGGCAGGACAGGCATAAATTCACCCCTCCACTTT.

There are many counts of this clonotype. This chain connects TRBV27 to TRBJ2-3; no clear D gene. Germline-derived CDR1 and CDR2 are MNHEY and SMNVEV (reference sequence). This CDR3 is 14 amino acids long. V lost 8 bases, J lost 2 bases, and 14 bases lay in between. The CDR3 reads CASAKDRVTDTQYF. The DNA of the CDR3 is TGTGCCAGCGCAAAGGACCGGGTCACAGATACGCAGTATTTT.

Many counts were recorded for this clonotype. This sequence joins TRBV7-9 and TRBJ2-5; D not certain. The germline gives CDR1 SEHNR, CDR2 FQNEAQ (reference sequence). V was clipped by 0 bases and J by 5 bases, with 7 bases between them. The CDR3 contains 13 residues. The CDR3 region has the DNA TGTGCCAGCAGCTTAGCGCTTGAGGAGACCCAGTACTTC. This sequence encodes CASSLALEETQYF. The whole variable domain, filled in from reference TRBV7-9 and TRBJ2-5, reads DTGVSQNPRHKITKRGQNVTFRCDPISEHNRLYWYRQTLGQGPEFLTYFQNEAQLEKSRLLSDRFSAERPKGSFSTLEIQRTEQGDSAMYLCASSLALEETQYFGPGTRLLVL.

The chain employs TRBV5-6 and TRBJ1-5; possibly TRBD1 for D (6 bases). The germline V gene has CDR1 SGHDT and CDR2 YYEEEE. The CDR3 runs to 16 residues. V was clipped by 0 bases and J by 1 base, with 11 bases between them. The CDR3 here is CASSLDGGGSNQPQHF. CDR3 in DNA: TGTGCCAGCAGCTTGGACGGGGGCGGGAGCAATCAGCCCCAGCATTTT.